The clone carrying this TCR beta chain was seen repeatedly, ten times or more. What it recognizes is unknown. The sample originates from a study of identical twins. The CDR3 has 17 residues. Per the germline V gene, CDR1 is LGHNA and CDR2 is YNFKEQ. The V segment lost 0 bases and the J segment 2 bases; nucleotides outside the gene matches: 5. Study-level results: Clonotypes of the beta chain that were abundant in cord blood carried fewer insertions (memory repertoires showed none).

TCRdb fed the 5' RACE reads into MiXCR, producing one record per CDR3 protein. The table lists hundreds of thousands of distinct CDR3 sequences, under 9.5% of them singletons. The data also belong to a second study, concerning yellow fever vaccine responses in identical twins. That work adds: A vaccine T cell response that seemed partly convergent and partly personalized was reported in twins.

Sequenced input: memory (CD45RO+) T cells sorted from blood. The chain has TRBV4-2 and TRBJ2-3; TRBD2 matches 10 bases. This TCR came from a woman between 18 and 29 years old in good health. CDR3 bases: TGTGCCAGCAGCCAAGACCCAGCGGGAGGGACCACAGATACGCAGTATTTT. This encodes CASSQDPAGGTTDTQYF.